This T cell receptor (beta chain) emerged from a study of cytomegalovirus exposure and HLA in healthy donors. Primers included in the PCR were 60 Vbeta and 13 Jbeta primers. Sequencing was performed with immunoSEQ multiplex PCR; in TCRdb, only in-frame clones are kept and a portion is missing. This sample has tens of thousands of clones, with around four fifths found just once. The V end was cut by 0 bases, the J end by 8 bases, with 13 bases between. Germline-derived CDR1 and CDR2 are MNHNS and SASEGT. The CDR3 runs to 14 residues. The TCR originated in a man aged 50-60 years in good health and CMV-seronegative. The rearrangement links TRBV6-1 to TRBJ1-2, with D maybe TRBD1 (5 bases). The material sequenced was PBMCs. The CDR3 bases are TGTGCCAGCAGTGAAGCCCGGAAGCGGGGCGGCTACACCTTC. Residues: CASSEARKRGGYTF.